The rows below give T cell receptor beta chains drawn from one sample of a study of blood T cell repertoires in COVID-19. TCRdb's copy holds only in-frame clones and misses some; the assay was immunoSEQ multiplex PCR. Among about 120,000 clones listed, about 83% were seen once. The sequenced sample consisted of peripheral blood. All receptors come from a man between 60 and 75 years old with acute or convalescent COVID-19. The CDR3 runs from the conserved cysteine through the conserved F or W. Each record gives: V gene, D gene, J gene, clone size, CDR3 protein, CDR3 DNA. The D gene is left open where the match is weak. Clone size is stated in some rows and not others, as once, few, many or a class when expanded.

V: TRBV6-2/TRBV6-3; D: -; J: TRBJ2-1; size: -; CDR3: CASSYSIPSNEQFF; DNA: TGTGCCAGCAGTTACTCGATCCCCAGCAATGAGCAGTTCTTC
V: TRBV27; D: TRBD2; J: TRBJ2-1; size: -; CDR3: CASSLLGGRAWDEQFF; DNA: TGTGCCAGCAGTTTGCTGGGCGGGAGGGCCTGGGATGAGCAGTTCTTC
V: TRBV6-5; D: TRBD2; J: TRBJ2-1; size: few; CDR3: CASKWQRDYNEQFF; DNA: TGTGCCAGCAAGTGGCAGCGGGATTACAATGAGCAGTTCTTC
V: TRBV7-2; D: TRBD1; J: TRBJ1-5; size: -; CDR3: CASSLGQGPNQPQHF; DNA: TGTGCCAGCAGCTTAGGACAGGGGCCTAATCAGCCCCAGCATTTT
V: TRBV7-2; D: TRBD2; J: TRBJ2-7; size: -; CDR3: CASSPTERGSYEQYF; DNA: TGTGCCAGCAGCCCGACCGAGCGGGGGTCTTACGAGCAGTACTTC
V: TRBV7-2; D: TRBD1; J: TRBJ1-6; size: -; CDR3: CASSPGQGRASYNSPLHF; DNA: TGTGCCAGCAGCCCTGGACAGGGCAGGGCCTCCTATAATTCACCCCTCCACTTT
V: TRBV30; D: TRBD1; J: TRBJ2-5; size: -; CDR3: CAWTQDRAETQYF; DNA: TGTGCCTGGACTCAGGACAGGGCAGAGACCCAGTACTTC
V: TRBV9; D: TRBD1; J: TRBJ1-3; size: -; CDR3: CASSVGGGGPSGNTIYF; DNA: TGTGCCAGCAGCGTAGGTGGAGGGGGCCCCTCTGGAAACACCATATATTTT
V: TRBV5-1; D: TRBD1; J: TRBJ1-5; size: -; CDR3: CASSLGQGLDQPQHF; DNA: TGCGCCAGCAGCCTCGGACAGGGGTTAGATCAGCCCCAGCATTTT
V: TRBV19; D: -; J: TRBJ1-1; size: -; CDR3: CASSRRRSDTEAFF; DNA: TGTGCCAGTAGTAGAAGGAGGTCGGACACTGAAGCTTTCTTT
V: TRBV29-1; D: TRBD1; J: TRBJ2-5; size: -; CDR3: CSVVSRGQTQYF; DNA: TGCAGCGTTGTAAGCAGGGGGCAGACCCAGTACTTC
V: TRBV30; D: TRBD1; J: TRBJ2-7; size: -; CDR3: CAWDRDSPYEQYF; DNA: TGTGCCTGGGACCGGGACAGCCCTTACGAGCAGTACTTC
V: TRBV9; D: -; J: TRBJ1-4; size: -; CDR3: CASSSPIGGTNEKLFF; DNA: TGTGCCAGCAGCTCCCCGATCGGGGGAACTAATGAAAAACTGTTTTTT
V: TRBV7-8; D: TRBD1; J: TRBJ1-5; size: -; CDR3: CASSQWTGGYSNQPQHF; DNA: TGTGCCAGCAGCCAATGGACAGGCGGTTATAGCAATCAGCCCCAGCATTTT
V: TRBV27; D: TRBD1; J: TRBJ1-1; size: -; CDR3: CASNPQGQTEAFF; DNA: TGTGCCAGCAACCCACAGGGGCAGACTGAAGCTTTCTTT
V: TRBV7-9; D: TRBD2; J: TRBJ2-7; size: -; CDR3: CASSEASGRGEQYF; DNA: TGTGCCAGCTCCGAGGCGAGCGGGAGGGGCGAGCAGTACTTC
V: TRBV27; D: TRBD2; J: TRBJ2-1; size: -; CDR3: CASSPKPGGPSEQFF; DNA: TGTGCCAGCAGTCCGAAGCCGGGAGGGCCAAGTGAGCAGTTCTTC
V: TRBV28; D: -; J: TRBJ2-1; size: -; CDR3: CASGISVDYNEQFF; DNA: TGTGCCAGCGGGATTAGCGTGGACTACAATGAGCAGTTCTTC
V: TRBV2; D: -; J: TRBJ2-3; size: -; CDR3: CASSPGLYTDTQYF; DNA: TGTGCCAGCAGCCCGGGACTGTACACAGATACGCAGTATTTT
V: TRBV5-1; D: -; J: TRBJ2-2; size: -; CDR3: CASSTTVTGELFF; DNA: TGCGCCAGCAGCACGACAGTCACCGGGGAGCTGTTTTTT
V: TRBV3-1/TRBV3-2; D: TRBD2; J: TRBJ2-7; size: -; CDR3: CASSQEGWASGRREQYF; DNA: TGTGCCAGCAGCCAAGAGGGATGGGCTAGCGGGAGGAGAGAGCAGTACTTC
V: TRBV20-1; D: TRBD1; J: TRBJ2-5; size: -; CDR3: CSASFGTGERETQYF; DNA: TGCAGTGCTAGTTTTGGGACAGGGGAAAGAGAGACCCAGTACTTC
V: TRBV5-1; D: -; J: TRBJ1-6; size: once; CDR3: CASSLDRHPNSPLHF; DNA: TGCGCCAGCAGCTTGGATCGACACCCTAATTCACCCCTCCACTTT
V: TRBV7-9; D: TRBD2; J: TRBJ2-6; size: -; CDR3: CASERREGTGANVLTF; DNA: TGTGCCAGCGAGAGGAGGGAGGGCACTGGGGCCAACGTCCTGACTTTC
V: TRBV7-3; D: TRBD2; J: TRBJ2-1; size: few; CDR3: CASSLAGETTEQFF; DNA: TGTGCCAGCAGCTTAGCGGGAGAGACAACTGAGCAGTTCTTC
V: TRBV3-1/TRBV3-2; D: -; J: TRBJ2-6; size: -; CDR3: CASSRAGGSGANVLTF; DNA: TGTGCCAGCAGCCGCGCTGGTGGCTCTGGGGCCAACGTCCTGACTTTC
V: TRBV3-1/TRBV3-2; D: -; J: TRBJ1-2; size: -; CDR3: CASSSQANINYGYTF; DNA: TGTGCCAGCAGCTCGCAGGCGAACATTAACTATGGCTACACCTTC
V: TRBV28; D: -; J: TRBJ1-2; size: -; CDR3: CASSFEDYGYTF; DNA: TGTGCCAGCAGTTTTGAGGACTATGGCTACACCTTC
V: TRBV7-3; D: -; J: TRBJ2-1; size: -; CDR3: CASSSPGSVGAYNEQFF; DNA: TGTGCCAGCAGCTCCCCCGGCTCAGTGGGCGCCTACAATGAGCAGTTCTTC
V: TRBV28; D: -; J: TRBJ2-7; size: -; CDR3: CAILHPILHEQYF; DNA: TGTGCCATCTTGCACCCTATCCTCCACGAGCAGTACTTC
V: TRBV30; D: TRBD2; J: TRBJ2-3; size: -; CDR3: CACIRTSGSGRSTDTQYF; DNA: TGTGCCTGCATAAGGACTAGCGGGAGCGGTCGGAGCACAGATACGCAGTATTTT
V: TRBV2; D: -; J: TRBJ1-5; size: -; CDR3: CASKPVSNQPQHF; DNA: TGTGCCAGCAAACCAGTTAGCAATCAGCCCCAGCATTTT
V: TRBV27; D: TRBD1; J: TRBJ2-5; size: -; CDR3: CASSPGQGFQETQYF; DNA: TGTGCCAGCAGTCCGGGACAGGGCTTCCAAGAGACCCAGTACTTC
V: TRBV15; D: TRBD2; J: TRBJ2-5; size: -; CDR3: CATSRQTSGIETQYF; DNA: TGTGCCACCAGCAGACAGACTAGCGGGATCGAGACCCAGTACTTC
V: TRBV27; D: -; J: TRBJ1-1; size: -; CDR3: CASSQWQGAEAFF; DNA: TGTGCCAGCAGTCAATGGCAGGGCGCTGAAGCTTTCTTT
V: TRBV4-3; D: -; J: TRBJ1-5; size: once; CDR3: CASSQDGGANQPQHF; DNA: TGCGCCAGCAGCCAAGATGGTGGGGCGAATCAGCCCCAGCATTTT
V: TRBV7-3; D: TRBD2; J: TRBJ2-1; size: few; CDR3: CASSATSGPYNEQFF; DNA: TGTGCCAGCAGCGCAACTAGCGGACCATACAATGAGCAGTTCTTC
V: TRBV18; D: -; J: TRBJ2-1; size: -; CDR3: CASSPLSGYNEQFF; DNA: TGTGCCAGCTCACCACTATCGGGGTACAATGAGCAGTTCTTC
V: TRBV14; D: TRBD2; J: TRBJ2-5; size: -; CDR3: CASSHLSGTETQYF; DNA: TGTGCCAGCAGCCACCTTAGCGGGACGGAGACCCAGTACTTC
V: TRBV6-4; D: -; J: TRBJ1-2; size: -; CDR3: CASSAFPTVNYGYTF; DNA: TGTGCCAGCAGTGCCTTCCCGACAGTAAACTATGGCTACACCTTC
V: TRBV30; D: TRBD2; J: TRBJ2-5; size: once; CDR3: CAWSFLAGDQETQYF; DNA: TGTGCCTGGAGTTTCCTAGCGGGGGACCAAGAGACCCAGTACTTC
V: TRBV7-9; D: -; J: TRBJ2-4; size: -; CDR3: CASSPNPGILAKNIQYF; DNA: TGTGCCAGCAGCCCAAACCCAGGTATCCTAGCCAAAAACATTCAGTACTTC